The present T cell receptor (beta chain) was sequenced within a study of response to subunit inactivated influenza vaccine. Study-wide findings and caveats: The authors proposed limited new T cell recruitment per seasonal influenza vaccination.

One entry per CDR3 protein results from TCRdb running MiXCR on the RT-PCR reads. Of about 570,000 distinct CDR3 sequences detected, approximately 10% appear once; the ten largest clones hold about 11%. CDR1 is DFQATT and CDR2 is SNEGSKA in the germline V gene (reference sequence). The CDR3 is 15 amino acids. A remark on this clonotype: Its target is not known. Germline is not matched at one junction end, which may reflect a read error.

These data also formed part of another study, on T cells expressing NK-cell markers. This second study notes: It was by 5'RACE template switching with UMIs that TCR beta cDNA was made.

The sample here was PBMCs from blood, taken on the day of vaccination. The receptor's source is a man between 50 and 59 years old who received an inactivated influenza vaccine. The chain recombines TRBV20-1 with TRBJ1-4, with D possibly being TRBD1 (5 bases). The CDR3 here is CSAPSGGSTNENLFF. CDR3 coding DNA: TGCAGTGCTCCCTCCGGGGGTAGCACTAATGAAAACCTGTTTTTT.